Below are 19 T cell receptor beta chains sequenced from a single sample in a study of T cells after yellow fever vaccination. In TCRdb, the 5' RACE reads were re-called with MiXCR into one record per CDR3 protein. Of 150,000 to 200,000 distinct CDR3 sequences in the sample, roughly 9.6% were seen once. The material was CD8+ T cells sorted from PBMCs, obtained 15 days after the yellow fever booster vaccination. These receptors all stem from a man aged 18 to 30 who received the YFV17D yellow fever vaccine.

The rearrangement joins TRBV3-1 to TRBJ1-4; the match to TRBD1 covers 8 bases. Trimming took 3 bases from V and 7 from J; bases not matched to a gene: 7. The CDR3 has 15 amino acids. The V gene's germline CDR1 is LGHDT and CDR2 YNNKEL (reference sequence). DNA of the CDR3: TGTGCCAGCAGCCAGGGAGGGCAGGGGGCTGAAAAACTGTTTTTT. This codes for CASSQGGQGAEKLFF.

This clonotype showed up just a few times. The CDR3 reads CASSYGDRALSSYNEQFF. The CDR3 nucleotides read TGTGCCAGCAGTTACGGCGACAGGGCCCTAAGCTCCTACAATGAGCAGTTCTTC. V usage is TRBV6-2 or TRBV6-3 and J usage is TRBJ2-1, with TRBD1 matching over 7 bases. This CDR3 is built from 18 residues. Germline V gene sequence: CDR1 MNHEY, CDR2 SVGEGT. Trimming at V came to 2 bases and at J to 0 bases, leaving 10 bases not matched to a gene.

This clonotype was counted a few times. The V and J genes are TRBV7-8 and TRBJ2-5, with TRBD1 identical over 10 bases. Germline CDR1 SGHVS, CDR2 FQNEAQ. This CDR3 is built from 18 residues. V dropped 2 bases and J dropped 2; count of bases not matched to a gene: 11. The chain's CDR3 is CASSLILGGGQGQETQYF. CDR3 nucleotide sequence: TGTGCCAGCAGCTTAATATTAGGTGGGGGACAGGGGCAAGAGACCCAGTACTTC.

This clonotype was seen a handful of times. This sequence joins TRBV4-2 and TRBJ2-1, with a possible D match to TRBD1 (5 bases). The CDR3 has 17 amino acids. Germline V gene data show CDR1 as LGHNA and CDR2 as YNFKEQ. V dropped 0 bases and J dropped 7 bases, with 19 bases sitting between them. CDR3 sequence: CASSQEGFGRVGNEQFF. In DNA, the CDR3 is TGTGCCAGCAGCCAAGAGGGTTTCGGCAGGGTGGGGAATGAGCAGTTCTTC.

The chain couples TRBV4-3 to TRBJ2-1, with 7 nucleotides matching TRBD2. With 4 bases clipped from V and 0 bases from J, the junction kept 6 bases outside the gene matches. CDR3 length equals 16 residues. Per the germline V gene, CDR1 is LGHNA and CDR2 is YSLEER. The CDR3 region has the DNA TGCGCCAGCAGCCCGGAGCGGGGCAACTCCTACAATGAGCAGTTCTTC. It yields the protein CASSPERGNSYNEQFF.

This clonotype has at least ten counts. The chain recombines TRBV29-1 with TRBJ1-1; D gene unclear. CDR3 length: 12 amino acids. Trimming removed 1 base from V and 2 bases from J, with 5 bases in between. Germline CDR1 and CDR2: SQVTM and ANQGSEA. The CDR3 loop is CSVEGLNTEAFF. The CDR3 DNA follows: TGCAGCGTTGAAGGACTCAACACTGAAGCTTTCTTT.

In this sample, this clonotype turned up many times. The chain combines TRBV6-6 with TRBJ2-1; 14 nucleotides match TRBD2. The V gene end was trimmed by 5 bases and the J gene end by 0 bases; junction bases not matched to a gene: 12. Germline CDR1 reads MNHNY; CDR2 reads SVGAGI (reference sequence). This CDR3 has 20 amino acids. The CDR3, as DNA: TGTGCCAGCAGTCGGCCGGGACTAGCGGGGGTCCCAGGCTCCTACAATGAGCAGTTCTTC. Encoded protein: CASSRPGLAGVPGSYNEQFF.

This chain uses TRBV12-3 or TRBV12-4 with TRBJ2-7; D may correspond to TRBD1 or TRBD2 (5 bases each). The length of the CDR3 is 14 residues. Trimming removed 7 bases from V and 1 base from J, with 14 bases in between. DNA for the CDR3: TGTGCCAGCACCCGGGACGGCGGATCCTACGAGCAGTACTTC. It yields the protein CASTRDGGSYEQYF.

The gene calls are TRBV12-3 or TRBV12-4 and TRBJ2-1; 8 bases are a match to TRBD2. The CDR3 is 16 amino acids. J lost 4 bases, V lost 6 bases, and 11 bases had no gene match. The CDR3 loop is CASRLRGRGDYNEQFF. The CDR3 DNA reads TGTGCCAGCAGGCTCCGCGGGCGGGGGGATTACAATGAGCAGTTCTTC.

V is TRBV4-3 and J is TRBJ2-5; tentatively, D is TRBD2 (6 bases). Germline V lookup: CDR1 LGHNA, CDR2 YSLEER. The germline V and J ends were trimmed by 4 bases and 3 bases, with 12 bases remaining between them. The CDR3 is 14 amino acids. The CDR3 coding sequence is TGCGCCAGCAGCCGGGACTGGACGGAAGAGACCCAGTACTTC. Protein sequence: CASSRDWTEETQYF.

The gene calls are TRBV6-2 or TRBV6-3 and TRBJ2-1, with D possibly being TRBD1 or TRBD2 (5 bases each). The germline V gene has CDR1 MNHEY and CDR2 SVGEGT. The CDR3 sequence is 15 residues long. Trimming pared 4 bases from V and 6 bases from J, leaving 16 bases between. CDR3 DNA: TGTGCCAGCAGTTCCCTACTAGGGGCCCCCAATGAGCAGTTCTTC. It translates to CASSSLLGAPNEQFF.

This clonotype was observed a few times. J is TRBJ2-5 and V is TRBV9; 12 bases align to TRBD1. There are 16 residues in the CDR3. The J segment lost 0 bases and the V segment lost 4 bases, leaving 4 bases of the junction unmatched. The V gene's germline CDR1 is SGDLS and CDR2 YYNGEE. This CDR3 reads CASSPGDRGHQETQYF. CDR3 nucleotide sequence: TGTGCCAGCAGCCCCGGGGACAGGGGGCACCAAGAGACCCAGTACTTC.

The table lists this clonotype with many counts. The chain employs TRBV29-1 and TRBJ1-5; D is unresolved. Germline V gene sequence: CDR1 SQVTM, CDR2 ANQGSEA. Between the trimmed V and J ends, which lost 1 base and 6 bases, there was a span of 10 bases. This CDR3 is built from 13 residues. CDR3 amino acids: CSVEGGYGQPQHF. CDR3 in DNA: TGCAGCGTTGAAGGAGGGTACGGTCAGCCCCAGCATTTT. The whole variable domain, remainder taken from reference TRBV29-1 and TRBJ1-5, is SAVISQKPSRDICQRGTSLTIQCQVDSQVTMMFWYRQQPGQSLTLIATANQGSEATYESGFVIDKFPISRPNLTFSTLTVSNMSPEDSSIYLCSVEGGYGQPQHFGDGTRLSIL.

The chain joins TRBV5-1 to TRBJ2-3; 9 bases map to TRBD2. CDR1 is SGHRS and CDR2 is YFSETQ in the germline V gene. There are 14 residues in the CDR3. Germline trimming cut 4 bases from V and 6 bases from J; bases unmatched to any gene: 6. CDR3 in DNA: TGCGCCAGCAGCGGCGGGGGGGCAGGGGATACGCAGTATTTT. Translated, it gives CASSGGGAGDTQYF.

In this sample, this clonotype turned up a few times. The J gene is TRBJ2-7, the V gene TRBV6-6; a possible D gene is TRBD1 (5 bases). V dropped 6 bases and J dropped 0 bases, with 9 bases sitting between them. The germline V gene has CDR1 MNHNY and CDR2 SVGAGI (reference sequence). This CDR3 comprises 13 residues. The CDR3 loop reads CASSSRGSYEQYF. For the CDR3, the DNA is TGTGCCAGCAGCTCTAGGGGCTCCTACGAGCAGTACTTC.

The rearrangement joins TRBV28 to TRBJ2-7, with D unclear. The CDR3 has 13 residues. Looked up from germline, CDR1 is MDHEN and CDR2 is SYDVKM. V shed 7 bases and J shed 5 bases, with 15 bases lying between them. For the CDR3, the DNA is TGTGCCAGCACCTCGGACCCGAACCACGAGCAGTACTTC. Amino acid sequence: CASTSDPNHEQYF.

This clonotype was seen more than once but under ten times. The chain recombines TRBV7-2 with TRBJ1-1, with 7 bases aligning to TRBD1. Germline CDR1 is SGHTA and CDR2 is FQGNSA. This CDR3 is 12 amino acids long. V dropped 4 bases and J dropped 5; count of bases not matched to a gene: 1. The CDR3 loop is CASSSTGTEAFF. As DNA, the CDR3 is TGTGCCAGCAGCTCGACAGGGACTGAAGCTTTCTTT. The full variable domain, completed using reference TRBV7-2 and TRBJ1-1, is GAGVSQSPSNKVTEKGKDVELRCDPISGHTALYWYRQSLGQGLEFLIYFQGNSAPDKSGLPSDRFSAERTGGSVSTLTIQRTQQEDSAVYLCASSSTGTEAFFGQGTRLTVV.

The V gene is TRBV19, the J gene TRBJ1-6, with a weak D call TRBD1 (5 bases). Germline values: CDR1 LNHDA, CDR2 SQIVND (reference sequence). The length of the CDR3 is 15 residues. The V end lost 8 bases, the J end lost 2 bases, and 13 bases lay between the germline ends. CDR3 nucleotide sequence: TGTGCCAGTCGACCGACAGATACCTATAATTCACCCCTCCACTTT. This codes for CASRPTDTYNSPLHF.

The chain employs TRBV12-3 or TRBV12-4 and TRBJ2-6; 11 bases match TRBD1. The CDR3 has 18 residues. Trimming took 3 bases from V and 0 from J; bases not matched to a gene: 4. The CDR3 nucleotides read TGTGCCAGCAGTTTGGACAGGGGGCTACCCTCTGGGGCCAACGTCCTGACTTTC. This translates into CASSLDRGLPSGANVLTF.